Below, 27 T cell receptor beta chains from the same sample are listed, as sequenced in a study of blood T cell repertoires in COVID-19. This table comes from immunoSEQ multiplex PCR, and its TCRdb copy is limited to in-frame clones, with some not included. In the table there are 150,000 to 250,000 clones, 94% of which are singletons. The sample taken for sequencing was peripheral blood. These receptors originate from a man aged 30 to 45 with COVID-19, enrolled during active disease.

The chain uses TRBV5-4 and TRBJ1-4; tentative D call: TRBD1 (5 bases). The CDR3 sequence is 13 residues long. The ends were cut back, 1 base at V and 7 bases at J, with 8 bases in the middle. CDR1 SGHNT and CDR2 YYREEE come from the germline V gene (reference sequence). CDR3 coding DNA: TGTGCCAGCAGCTTGCGGGGGTTTGAAAAACTGTTTTTT. Its translation: CASSLRGFEKLFF.

The chain joins TRBV9 to TRBJ1-5, with D possibly matching TRBD1 (5 bases). Deletions cut 0 bases from V and 9 bases from J, with 13 bases between. CDR1 SGDLS and CDR2 YYNGEE come from the germline V gene. The CDR3 is made up of 14 amino acids. CDR3 loop: CASSVESGGAPQHF. In DNA, the CDR3 is TGTGCCAGCAGCGTAGAGTCGGGGGGTGCGCCCCAGCATTTT.

The chain combines TRBV5-1 with TRBJ1-2; 10 bases map to TRBD1. CDR3 length: 13 amino acids. Losses at the gene ends were 4 bases for V and 7 bases for J; bases not matched to a gene: 4. In germline, CDR1 is SGHRS, CDR2 YFSETQ. CDR3 sequence (DNA): TGCGCCAGCAGCCCCAGGGACAGGGGTGGCTACACCTTC. Translated: CASSPRDRGGYTF.

The rearrangement joins TRBV5-4 to TRBJ1-2, with TRBD1 as a possible D gene (5 bases). The CDR3 consists of 14 residues. Germline V gene lookup returns CDR1 SGHNT and CDR2 YYREEE (reference sequence). V was pared by 4 bases and J by 5 bases, with 15 bases between. The CDR3 DNA follows: TGTGCCAGCAGCGGTGACAGTCCTCCGTATGGCTACACCTTC. This gives the protein CASSGDSPPYGYTF.

The chain uses TRBV7-6 and TRBJ2-7; 12 bases are shared with TRBD2. Trimming removed 2 bases from V and 5 bases from J; junction bases left unmatched: 4. Looked up from germline, CDR1 is SGHVS and CDR2 is FNYEAQ. This CDR3 is 15 amino acids long. The CDR3 bases are TGTGCCAGCAGCTTACAGACTAGCGGGGGCGACGAGCAGTACTTC. It is translated as CASSLQTSGGDEQYF.

This rearrangement joins TRBV19 to TRBJ1-5; weak D call: TRBD1 (5 bases). The CDR3 contains 14 residues. Trimming removed 5 bases from V and 5 bases from J, with 13 bases in between. In germline, CDR1 is LNHDA, CDR2 SQIVND (reference sequence). CDR3 sequence reads: CASSPRAGDQPQHF. In DNA, the CDR3 is TGTGCCAGTAGTCCCAGGGCTGGGGATCAGCCCCAGCATTTT.

Note on this clone: Different DNA sequences within this sample yield the same CDR3. This rearrangement joins TRBV27 to TRBJ1-1; D perhaps matches TRBD1 (5 bases). Germline lookup yields CDR1 MNHEY and CDR2 SMNVEV (reference sequence). The CDR3 is made up of 13 amino acids. The V end was cut by 2 bases, the J end by 4 bases, with 8 bases between. CDR3 in DNA: TGTGCCAGCAGTTTAGGGGGGGGCACTGAAGCTTTCTTT. It is translated as CASSLGGGTEAFF.

The rearrangement joins TRBV3-1 (or the pseudogene TRBV3-2) to TRBJ2-7; 9 bases are shared with TRBD1. The CDR3 is 14 residues long. Germline CDR1 and CDR2: LGHDT and YNNKEL (reference sequence). After removal of 1 base from V and 3 bases from J, the junction contained 1 base not matched to a gene. The CDR3 nucleotides are TGTGCCAGCAGCCAAGGGGACAGGGTCTACGAGCAGTACTTC. This encodes CASSQGDRVYEQYF.

V gene TRBV2 combines with J gene TRBJ1-1; TRBD1 aligns across 7 bases. V trimming: 8 bases; J trimming: 4 bases; junction bases outside the gene matches: 10. Looked up from germline, CDR1 is SNHLY and CDR2 is FYNNEI. CDR3 size: 14 residues. Written as DNA, the CDR3 is TGTGCCAGCGGAACAGGGGAGTTGGGCACTGAAGCTTTCTTT. This translates into CASGTGELGTEAFF.

The rearrangement joins TRBV30 to TRBJ1-1; possible D gene TRBD1, 5 bases. The germline V and J ends were trimmed by 0 bases and 6 bases, with 17 bases remaining between them. This CDR3 is 15 amino acids long. The germline V gene encodes CDR1 GTSNPN and CDR2 SVGIG (reference sequence). CDR3 region: CAWSVRGGVAPEAFF. CDR3 nucleotide sequence: TGTGCCTGGAGTGTTCGCGGGGGGGTTGCTCCTGAAGCTTTCTTT.

The chain uses TRBV2 and TRBJ1-4; 8 bases agree with TRBD1. CDR1 and CDR2 from the germline V gene are SNHLY and FYNNEI. The CDR3 spans 15 residues. V trimming: 6 bases; J trimming: 8 bases; junction bases outside the gene matches: 11. The CDR3 region has the DNA TGTGCCAGCAGCGGCTCCGGGACAGGAAGGGAAAAACTGTTTTTT. Its translation is CASSGSGTGREKLFF. The full variable domain, in which reference TRBV2 and TRBJ1-4 provide the parts outside the CDR3, is EPEVTQTPSHQVTQMGQEVILRCVPISNHLYFYWYRQILGQKVEFLVSFYNNEISEKSEIFDDQFSVERPDGSNFTLKIRSTKLEDSAMYFCASSGSGTGREKLFFGSGTQLSVL.

The chain has TRBV6-5 and TRBJ2-7, with 11 positions matching TRBD2. V shed 8 bases, J shed 4 bases, and the junction held 10 bases outside the gene matches. The CDR3 contains 15 residues. Looked up from germline, CDR1 is MNHEY and CDR2 is SVGAGI. In nucleotides, the CDR3 is TGTGCCAGCCTGACGCTAGCGGGGGGACAGTACGAGCAGTACTTC. This gives the protein CASLTLAGGQYEQYF.

This clone was recorded only once. V and J are TRBV5-1 and TRBJ1-1, with 7 bases matching TRBD1. The CDR3 has 16 residues. The germline gives CDR1 SGHRS, CDR2 YFSETQ. The junction had 11 bases not matched to a gene; V was cut back by 4 bases and J by 2 bases. The CDR3 loop reads CASSLTGDSRNTEAFF. Here the CDR3 DNA reads TGCGCCAGCAGCCTTACAGGGGACTCTAGAAACACTGAAGCTTTCTTT. The full variable domain, its missing parts supplied by reference TRBV5-1 and TRBJ1-1, is KAGVTQTPRYLIKTRGQQVTLSCSPISGHRSVSWYQQTPGQGLQFLFEYFSETQRNKGNFPGRFSGRQFSNSRSEMNVSTLELGDSALYLCASSLTGDSRNTEAFFGQGTRLTVV.

The chain employs TRBV18 and TRBJ1-6, with D unclear. Germline-derived CDR1 and CDR2 are KGHSH and LQKENI. This CDR3 has 15 residues. The germline V and J ends were trimmed by 3 bases and 10 bases, with 16 bases remaining between them. The CDR3 region has the DNA TGTGCCAGCTCACCCCCCGGGAGGCCAGGATCACCCCTCCACTTT. It specifies CASSPPGRPGSPLHF.

The chain uses TRBV10-1 and TRBJ2-7, with 8 nucleotides matching TRBD1. Losses at the gene ends were 0 bases for V and 1 base for J; bases not matched to a gene: 2. Germline loops: CDR1 WNHNN, CDR2 SYGVQD (reference sequence). The CDR3 spans 15 residues. The CDR3 region has the DNA TGCGCCAGCAGTGAGTCCGGGACAGGATCCTACGAGCAGTACTTC. It translates to CASSESGTGSYEQYF.

The V gene is TRBV19, the J gene TRBJ1-2; unclear D gene. CDR1 is LNHDA and CDR2 is SQIVND in the germline V gene (reference sequence). This CDR3 comprises 14 residues. Trimming removed 7 bases at V and 0 bases at J, with 12 bases between. DNA for the CDR3: TGTGCCAGTAAGGTCGGCAGCGCTAACTATGGCTACACCTTC. As protein: CASKVGSANYGYTF.

The chain combines TRBV5-4 with TRBJ2-2; 10 bases are a match to TRBD1. V trimming: 5 bases; J trimming: 5 bases; junction bases outside the gene matches: 6. Germline-derived CDR1 and CDR2 are SGHNT and YYREEE (reference sequence). This CDR3 is built from 15 residues. As DNA, the CDR3 is TGTGCCAGCAGTCGCGGACAGGGGGATACCGGGGAGCTGTTTTTT. Translating it yields CASSRGQGDTGELFF.

J is TRBJ1-2 and V is TRBV7-9, with TRBD1 matching over 10 bases. CDR1 SEHNR and CDR2 FQNEAQ come from the germline V gene (reference sequence). V lost 5 bases, J lost 4 bases, and 7 bases stayed unmatched. CDR3 length: 15 amino acids. The CDR3 reads CASSQGQGEFYGYTF. The CDR3 DNA follows: TGTGCCAGCAGCCAAGGACAGGGGGAGTTCTATGGCTACACCTTC. The whole variable domain, filled in from reference TRBV7-9 and TRBJ1-2, reads DTGVSQNPRHKITKRGQNVTFRCDPISEHNRLYWYRQTLGQGPEFLTYFQNEAQLEKSRLLSDRFSAERPKGSFSTLEIQRTEQGDSAMYLCASSQGQGEFYGYTFGSGTRLTVV.

This clone occurred once. The sample has other DNA sequences that encode this CDR3 too. This rearrangement joins TRBV5-1 to TRBJ1-1; D is perhaps TRBD1 (6 bases). This CDR3 has 14 amino acids. Germline-derived CDR1 and CDR2 are SGHRS and YFSETQ. The V gene lost 3 bases and the J gene lost 5 bases, with 14 bases spanning the gap. This CDR3 is CASSYGQGNTEAFF. DNA of the CDR3: TGCGCCAGCAGCTATGGGCAGGGGAATACTGAAGCTTTCTTT.

The chain recombines TRBV19 with TRBJ1-2; D is perhaps TRBD1 (6 bases). CDR3 size: 13 residues. Trimming took off 5 bases at V and 4 bases at J, with 11 bases between the two ends. Looked up from germline, CDR1 is LNHDA and CDR2 is SQIVND (reference sequence). The CDR3 bases are TGTGCCAGTAGTTACAGGGACGCCTATGGCTACACCTTC. Translating gives CASSYRDAYGYTF.

This chain connects TRBV24-1 to TRBJ2-2, with D maybe TRBD2 (6 bases). CDR1 is KGHDR and CDR2 is SFDVKD in the germline V gene. Between the trimmed V and J ends, which lost 7 bases and 1 base, there was a span of 9 bases. The CDR3 loop spans 14 amino acids. The CDR3 DNA follows: TGTGCCACCAGCGCGGGGATGAACACCGGGGAGCTGTTTTTT. Its protein is CATSAGMNTGELFF.

The chain joins TRBV19 to TRBJ1-5; 10 bases line up with TRBD1. The CDR3 contains 15 residues. The V and J ends lost 2 bases and 7 bases, in that order; junction bases with no gene match: 5. From germline, CDR1 is LNHDA and CDR2 SQIVND (reference sequence). CDR3 region: CASSIPGTGVQPQHF. In DNA form, the CDR3 reads TGTGCCAGTAGTATACCGGGGACAGGGGTACAGCCCCAGCATTTT.

The rearrangement joins TRBV30 to TRBJ1-3; D is possibly TRBD1 (5 bases). The CDR3 has 14 residues. V was pared by 4 bases and J by 2 bases, with 12 bases between. Germline V gene data show CDR1 as GTSNPN and CDR2 as SVGIG (reference sequence). The CDR3: CAWTLGRAGNTIYF. CDR3 DNA: TGTGCCTGGACCCTGGGCAGGGCTGGAAACACCATATATTTT.

This clone appeared a few times. The chain combines TRBV4-1 with TRBJ1-2; a weak D match, TRBD1 (5 bases). The CDR3 length is 14 residues. The germline CDR1 and CDR2 sequences are MGHRA and YSYEKL. Trimming pared 3 bases from V and 3 bases from J, leaving 11 bases between. DNA for the CDR3: TGCGCCAGCAGCCAGGGCGGGACCTACTATGGCTACACCTTC. As protein: CASSQGGTYYGYTF.

The V call is TRBV2, the J call TRBJ2-1; 10 bases are a match to TRBD2. Germline trimming cut 5 bases from V and 7 bases from J; bases unmatched to any gene: 8. This CDR3 is built from 15 residues. The germline V gene has CDR1 SNHLY and CDR2 FYNNEI. The CDR3 sequence: CASSHTSGETNEQFF. CDR3 in DNA: TGTGCCAGCAGTCATACTAGCGGGGAGACTAATGAGCAGTTCTTC.

This rearrangement joins TRBV2 to TRBJ1-4; possible D gene TRBD1, 5 bases. V was cut by 4 bases and J by 0 bases, with 9 bases left in between. This CDR3 contains 15 residues. Per the germline V gene, CDR1 is SNHLY and CDR2 is FYNNEI. In DNA form, the CDR3 reads TGTGCCAGCAGTGCCCAGGGCACAACTAATGAAAAACTGTTTTTT. It yields the protein CASSAQGTTNEKLFF.

The chain carries TRBV10-2 and TRBJ2-1; the D gene is possibly TRBD1 (6 bases). The CDR3 is 15 amino acids. V shed 6 bases and J shed 2 bases, with 14 bases lying between them. CDR1 and CDR2 (germline): WSHSY, SAAADI. The DNA for the CDR3 is TGCGCCAGCAGGCCCGGGACAATACCCTACAATGAGCAGTTCTTC. Protein product: CASRPGTIPYNEQFF.